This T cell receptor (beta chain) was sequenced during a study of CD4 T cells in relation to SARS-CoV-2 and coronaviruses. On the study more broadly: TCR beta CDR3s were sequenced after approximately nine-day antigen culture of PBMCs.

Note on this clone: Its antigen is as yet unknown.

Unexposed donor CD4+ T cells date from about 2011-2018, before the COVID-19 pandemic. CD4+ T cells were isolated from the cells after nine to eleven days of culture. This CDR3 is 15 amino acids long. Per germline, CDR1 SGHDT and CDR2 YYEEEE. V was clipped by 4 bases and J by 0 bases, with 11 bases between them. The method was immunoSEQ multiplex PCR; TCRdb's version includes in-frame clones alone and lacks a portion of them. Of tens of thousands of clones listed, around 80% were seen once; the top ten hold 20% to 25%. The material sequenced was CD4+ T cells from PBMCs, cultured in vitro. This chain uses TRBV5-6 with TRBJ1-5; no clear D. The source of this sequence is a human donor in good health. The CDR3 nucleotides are TGTGCCAGCAGCCGAACGGCCCTTAGCAATCAGCCCCAGCATTTT. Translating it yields CASSRTALSNQPQHF.